This TCR beta chain was profiled in a study of CD8+CD57+ T cells in acquired aplastic anemia. Study context: Sorted CD4+ plus CD8+ cells gave DNA averaging around 3 ug.

CDR3 length: 15 residues. Trimming left V 9 bases short and J 2 bases short, with 17 bases between. The germline gives CDR1 SGHNT, CDR2 YENEEA. According to the study, genomic DNA was the template for TCR beta VDJ and CDR3 profiling. TCRdb re-derived calls from the reads in MiXCR, one entry per CDR3 protein. This table holds hundreds of thousands of distinct CDR3 sequences, around 82% found once. CD8+CD57+ cell expansion, shown by flow cytometry, had occurred in the patients selected for sequencing. No therapy had been given to the patients at the time of blood sampling. In this sample, this clonotype turned up a few times. The antigen is undetermined. Study conclusions and caveats: Roughly 30 was the count of CD8+ CDR3 sequences that patients shared with controls. Between patients and controls, CD8+ Simpson's diversity did not vary significantly.

Material for sequencing was sorted CD4+, CD8+, or CD8+CD57+ T cells (not recorded which) from PBMCs. This sequence joins TRBV11-3 and TRBJ2-1, with unresolved D. This TCR came from a human donor with aplastic anemia. In DNA form, the CDR3 reads TGTGCCAGTAGTATAGCTCTCGCAGCCTACAATGAGCAGTTCTTC. Amino acid sequence: CASSIALAAYNEQFF.